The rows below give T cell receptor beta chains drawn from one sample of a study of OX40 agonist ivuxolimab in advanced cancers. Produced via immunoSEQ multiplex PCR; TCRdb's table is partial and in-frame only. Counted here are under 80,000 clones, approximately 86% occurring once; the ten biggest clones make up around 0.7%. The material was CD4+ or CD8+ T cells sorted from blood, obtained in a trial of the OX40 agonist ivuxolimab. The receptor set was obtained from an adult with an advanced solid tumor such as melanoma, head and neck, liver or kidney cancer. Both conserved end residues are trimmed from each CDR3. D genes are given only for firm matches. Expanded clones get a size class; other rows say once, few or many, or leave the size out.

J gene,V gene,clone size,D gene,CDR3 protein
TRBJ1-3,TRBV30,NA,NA,AWARGGLHSGNTIY
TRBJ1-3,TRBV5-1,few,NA,ASSLGASGNTIY
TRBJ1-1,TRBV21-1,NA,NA,ASSKGHPNTEAF
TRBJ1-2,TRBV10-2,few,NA,ASSDTATQYGYT
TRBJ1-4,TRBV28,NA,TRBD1,ASSVTGTGDEKLF
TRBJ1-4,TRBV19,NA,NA,ASSSRAVDEKLF
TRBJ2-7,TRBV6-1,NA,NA,ASSASGTGSYEQY
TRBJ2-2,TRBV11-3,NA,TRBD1,ASSFGTGNTGELF
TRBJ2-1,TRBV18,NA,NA,ASSPPLALSPYNEQF
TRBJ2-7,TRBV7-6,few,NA,ASSFGQGTYEQY
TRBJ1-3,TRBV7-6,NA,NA,ASSLEGPPVQSGNTIY
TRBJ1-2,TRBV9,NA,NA,ASSIMPGSVDYGYT
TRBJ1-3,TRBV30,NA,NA,AWSVRADPGNTIY
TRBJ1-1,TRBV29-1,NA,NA,SARQVLSHTEAF
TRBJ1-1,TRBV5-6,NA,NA,ASLGAEMNTEAF
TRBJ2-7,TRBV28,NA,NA,ASSLGRGTTYEQY
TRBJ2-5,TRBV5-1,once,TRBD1,ASSLTGDRGPETQH
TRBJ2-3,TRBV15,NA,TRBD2,ATSRDRTSGRPDTQY
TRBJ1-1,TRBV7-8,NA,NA,ASSPRTYNEAF
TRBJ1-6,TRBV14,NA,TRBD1,ASSQPTGNNSPLH
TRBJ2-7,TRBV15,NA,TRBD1,ATSRDLRQGGYEQY
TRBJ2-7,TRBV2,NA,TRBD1,ASKTRLQGSISSYEQY
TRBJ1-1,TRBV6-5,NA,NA,ASSYSGSIGTEAF
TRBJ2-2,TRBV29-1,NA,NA,SVEDRVITGELF
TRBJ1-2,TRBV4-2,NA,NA,ASSQASNRGYT
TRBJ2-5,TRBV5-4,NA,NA,ASSSVDRQETQY
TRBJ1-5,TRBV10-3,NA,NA,AISSDSNQPQH
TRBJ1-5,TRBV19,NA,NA,ASSRREASNQPQH
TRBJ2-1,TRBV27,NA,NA,ASSYGMDPRDEQF
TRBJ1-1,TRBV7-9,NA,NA,ASSVGDRTNTEAF
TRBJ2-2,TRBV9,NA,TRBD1,ASSVRGLTGELF
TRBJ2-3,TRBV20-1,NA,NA,SARLTDTQY
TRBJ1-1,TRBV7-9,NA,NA,ASSPRGAGKNTEAF
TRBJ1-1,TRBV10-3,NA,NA,AISEWTGNTEAF
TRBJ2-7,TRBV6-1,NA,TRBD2,ASSLGLVATYEQY
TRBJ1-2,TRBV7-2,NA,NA,ASSLSEGYYGYT
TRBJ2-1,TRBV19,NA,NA,ASTLNRGPYNEQF
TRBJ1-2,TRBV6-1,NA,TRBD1,ASSETQGAWGYT
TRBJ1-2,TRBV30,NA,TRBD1,AWTRQGSGGYT